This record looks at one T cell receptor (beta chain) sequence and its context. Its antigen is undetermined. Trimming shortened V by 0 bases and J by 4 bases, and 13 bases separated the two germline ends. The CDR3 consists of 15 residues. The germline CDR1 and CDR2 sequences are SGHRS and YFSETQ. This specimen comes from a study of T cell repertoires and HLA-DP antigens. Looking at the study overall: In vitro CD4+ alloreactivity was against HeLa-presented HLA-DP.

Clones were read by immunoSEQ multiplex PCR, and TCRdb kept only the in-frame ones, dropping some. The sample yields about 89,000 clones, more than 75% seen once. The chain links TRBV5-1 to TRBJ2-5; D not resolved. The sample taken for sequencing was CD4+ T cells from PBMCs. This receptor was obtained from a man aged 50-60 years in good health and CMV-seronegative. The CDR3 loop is CASSLVASLLETQYF. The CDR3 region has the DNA TGCGCCAGCAGCTTGGTGGCCAGCCTATTAGAGACCCAGTACTTC.